This TCR beta chain was captured in a study of shared clonotypes between healthy human individuals (dated by TCRdb to 2019 to 2021). At the level of the whole study: The cohort comprised a couple of women and a few men aged 18 to 49 years. The study deeply sequenced blood TCR repertoires of five healthy adults to estimate repertoire size and the extent of clonotype sharing between individuals. Libraries were prepared and TCR repertoires were sequenced by different laboratories using diverse techniques, in order to increase sequencing depth and limit assay-specific biases. Each donor's leukapheresis produced roughly between roughly 0.85 and 10 billion PBMCs. Results and caveats for the whole study, not just this receptor: The small number of donors limited the genetic and exposure-history diversity represented. Pairwise subsampling indicated that sequencing depth was expected to affect the degree of clonotype sharing among donors. Sampling was restricted to blood, and TCR repertoires in tissue are likely to differ from TCR repertoires in blood.

Counted from cysteine to phenylalanine, this CDR3 has 14 amino acids. This entry keeps only the CDR3 DNA: 42 bases, framed from base 1. The trim is 6 bases for V and 2 bases for J, with a gap of 13 bases between the germline ends. CDR1 SNHLY and CDR2 FYNNEI were looked up in the germline V gene. Donors were healthy HIV-negative adults with no recently reported acute infections or vaccinations. Every donor was a Caucasian adult living in Nashville, Tennessee, USA. For unsorted samples, 90 million or so PBMCs were counted and genomic DNA was extracted with the QIAamp DNA Blood Mini kit. After blood collection by leukapheresis, PBMCs were isolated using Ficoll-Histopaque density gradient centrifugation and then cryopreserved in the vapor phase of liquid nitrogen. Using the deep immunoSEQ assay, TCR CDR3 regions were amplified from genomic DNA by multiplex PCR. For each cell subset, the extracted genomic DNA was distributed evenly across all wells of several immunoSEQ 96-well plates, and each plate served as one replicate. Each replicate PCR for unsorted PBMC received 250 to 300 ng genomic DNA, equal to 30,000 to 35,000 T cell genomes. Genomic DNA from unsorted PBMC was sequenced over ten immunoSEQ deep assay plates. Purified libraries were quantified with a Qubit 3.0 fluorometer, sized on a Bioanalyzer 2100, and re-quantified with the KAPA Library Quantification kit. Every immunoSEQ 96-well plate was sequenced on a separate single-read 150-cycle Illumina NextSeq 550 flow cell. The published analysis was carried out like this. Because the immunoSEQ output included only junctional sequences and no quality scores, the filtering could not be the same as the filtering used for full-length reads. Sequences were annotated with PyIR, a Python wrapper for IgBLAST v1.9, and V/J genes and CDR3 were assigned using IMGT germline references. Reads were removed for weak V/J assignments (E-value above 1e-6), missing CDR3, stop codons, out-of-frame junctions, or ambiguous translated residues. V3J clonotypes were defined by identical inferred V gene, J gene, and CDR3 amino acid sequence. To compute the percentage overlap between repertoires, the number of shared unique clonotypes was divided by the size of the smaller repertoire. RTK rarefaction, the Chao1 estimator, and Recon v2.1 estimates of unobserved clonotypes were used to assess repertoire richness. TCRdb took this table from immuneACCESS and kept in-frame rearrangements with V and J called. Such tables lack part of the clones; where checked against another copy, unresolved V genes explain under half of the gap, and the rest is unexplained. Clone size and V and J calls were adopted from that table, with D and trimming inferred from the DNA. Here the sample has approximately 480,000 clones; around 79% occur a single time. About an eighth of the sample comes from the top ten.

Remarks on this clone: Its antigen is unknown. No much larger clone is present one base from it, and per-base qualities are unavailable.

The receptor was isolated from a woman between 35 and 50 years old in good health. Some clones in this sample may be carry-over from other donors' samples. The rearranged segments are TRBV2 and TRBJ2-5; the D gene lacks a confident call. Sequenced: PBMCs. Here the CDR3 is given as CASSSWGQQETQYF. In nucleotide form, the sequence is TGTGCCAGCAGCTCCTGGGGTCAACAAGAGACCCAGTACTTC. Supplemented by the reference TRBV2 and TRBJ2-5 proteins around the CDR3, the complete variable domain is EPEVTQTPSHQVTQMGQEVILRCVPISNHLYFYWYRQILGQKVEFLVSFYNNEISEKSEIFDDQFSVERPDGSNFTLKIRSTKLEDSAMYFCASSSWGQQETQYFGPGTRLLVL.